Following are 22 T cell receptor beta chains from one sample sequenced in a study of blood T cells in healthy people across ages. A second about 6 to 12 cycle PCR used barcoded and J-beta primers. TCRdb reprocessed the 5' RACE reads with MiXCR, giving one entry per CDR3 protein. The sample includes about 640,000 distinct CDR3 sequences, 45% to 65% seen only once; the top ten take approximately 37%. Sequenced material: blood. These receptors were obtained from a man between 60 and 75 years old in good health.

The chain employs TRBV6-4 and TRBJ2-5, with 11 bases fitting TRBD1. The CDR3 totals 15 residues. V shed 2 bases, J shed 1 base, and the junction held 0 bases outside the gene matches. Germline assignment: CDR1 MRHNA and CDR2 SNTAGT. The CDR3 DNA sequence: TGTGCCAGCAGTGACGGGACAGGGGGCCAAGAGACCCAGTACTTC. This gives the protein CASSDGTGGQETQYF.

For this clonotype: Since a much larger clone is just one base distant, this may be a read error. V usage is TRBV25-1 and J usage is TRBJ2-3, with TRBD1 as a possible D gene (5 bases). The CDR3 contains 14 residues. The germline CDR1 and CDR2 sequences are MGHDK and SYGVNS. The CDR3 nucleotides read TGTGCCAGCAGGGAATTAGGGGCAGTTAATACGCAGTATTTT. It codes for CASRELGAVNTQYF.

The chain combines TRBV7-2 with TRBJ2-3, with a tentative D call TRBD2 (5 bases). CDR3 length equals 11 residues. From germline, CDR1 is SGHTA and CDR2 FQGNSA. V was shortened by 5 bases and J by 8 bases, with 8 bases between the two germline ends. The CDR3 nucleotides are TGTGCCAGCAGCCCCGGGATTACGCAGTATTTT. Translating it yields CASSPGITQYF.

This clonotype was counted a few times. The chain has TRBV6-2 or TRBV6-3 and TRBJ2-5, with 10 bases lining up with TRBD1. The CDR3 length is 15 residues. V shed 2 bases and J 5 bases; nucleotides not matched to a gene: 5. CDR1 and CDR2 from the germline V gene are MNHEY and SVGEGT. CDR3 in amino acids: CASSYPRTGGETQYF. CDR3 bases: TGTGCCAGCAGTTACCCCCGGACAGGGGGGGAGACCCAGTACTTC.

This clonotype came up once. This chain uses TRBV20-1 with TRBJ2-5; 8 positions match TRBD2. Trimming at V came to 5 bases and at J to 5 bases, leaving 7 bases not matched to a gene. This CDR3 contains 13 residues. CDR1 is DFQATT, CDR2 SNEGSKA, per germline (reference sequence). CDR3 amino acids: CSAGSGGRETQYF. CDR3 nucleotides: TGCAGTGCTGGCTCGGGGGGGCGGGAGACCCAGTACTTC.

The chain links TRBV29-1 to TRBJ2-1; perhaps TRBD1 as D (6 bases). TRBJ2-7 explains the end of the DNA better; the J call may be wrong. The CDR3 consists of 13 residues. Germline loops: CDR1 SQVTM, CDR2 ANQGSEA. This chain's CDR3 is CSAGQSSYNEQYF. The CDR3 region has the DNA TGCAGCGCTGGACAGAGCTCCTACAATGAGCAGTACTTC.

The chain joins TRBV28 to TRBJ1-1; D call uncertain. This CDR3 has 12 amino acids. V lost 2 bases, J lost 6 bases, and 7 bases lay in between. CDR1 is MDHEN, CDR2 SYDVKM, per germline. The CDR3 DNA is TGTGCCAGCAGTTTAACGTCTGCTGAAGCTTTCTTT. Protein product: CASSLTSAEAFF.

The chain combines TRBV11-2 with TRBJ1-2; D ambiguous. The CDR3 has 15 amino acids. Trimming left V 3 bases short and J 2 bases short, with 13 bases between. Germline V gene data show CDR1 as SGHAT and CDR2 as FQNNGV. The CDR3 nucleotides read TGTGCCAGCAGCTTCGGCAGTCACCCGAACTATGGCTACACCTTC. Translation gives CASSFGSHPNYGYTF.

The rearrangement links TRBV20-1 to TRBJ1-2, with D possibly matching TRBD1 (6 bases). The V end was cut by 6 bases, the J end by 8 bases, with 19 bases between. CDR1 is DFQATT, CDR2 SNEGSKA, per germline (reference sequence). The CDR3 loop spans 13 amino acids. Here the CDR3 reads CSAPREGVWGYTF. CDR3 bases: TGCAGTGCCCCTAGAGAGGGGGTTTGGGGCTACACCTTC.

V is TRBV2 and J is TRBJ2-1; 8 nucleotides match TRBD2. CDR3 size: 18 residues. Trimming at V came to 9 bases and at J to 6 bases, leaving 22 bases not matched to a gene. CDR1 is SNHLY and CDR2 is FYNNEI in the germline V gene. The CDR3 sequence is CARALLGGADFSGNEQFF. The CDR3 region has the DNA TGTGCCAGGGCCTTGCTCGGGGGGGCCGATTTTTCGGGCAATGAGCAGTTCTTC.

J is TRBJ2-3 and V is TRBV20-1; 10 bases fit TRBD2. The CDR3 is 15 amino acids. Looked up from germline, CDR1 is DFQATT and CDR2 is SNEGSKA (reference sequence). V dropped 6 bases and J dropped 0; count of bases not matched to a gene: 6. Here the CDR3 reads CSAILAGMSTDTQYF. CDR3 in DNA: TGCAGTGCGATACTAGCGGGGATGAGCACAGATACGCAGTATTTT.

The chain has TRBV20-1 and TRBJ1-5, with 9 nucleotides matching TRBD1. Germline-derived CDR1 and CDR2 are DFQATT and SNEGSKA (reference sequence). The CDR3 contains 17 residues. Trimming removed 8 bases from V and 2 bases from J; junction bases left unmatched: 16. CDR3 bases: TGCAGTACAGAAAACACCGGGACAGGGTTTCGCAATCAGCCCCAGCATTTT. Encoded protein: CSTENTGTGFRNQPQHF.

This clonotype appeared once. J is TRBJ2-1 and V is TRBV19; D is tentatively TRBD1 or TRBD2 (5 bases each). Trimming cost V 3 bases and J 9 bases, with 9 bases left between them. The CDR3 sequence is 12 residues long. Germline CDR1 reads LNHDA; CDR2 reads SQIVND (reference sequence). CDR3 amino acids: CASSMGGGEQFF. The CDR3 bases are TGTGCCAGTAGTATGGGTGGGGGTGAGCAGTTCTTC.

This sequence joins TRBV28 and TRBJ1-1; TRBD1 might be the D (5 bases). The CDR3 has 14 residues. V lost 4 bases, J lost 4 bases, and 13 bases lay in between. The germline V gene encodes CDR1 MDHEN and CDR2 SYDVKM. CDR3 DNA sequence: TGTGCCAGCAGTTCAACCGAGGGGTCCACTGAAGCTTTCTTT. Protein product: CASSSTEGSTEAFF.

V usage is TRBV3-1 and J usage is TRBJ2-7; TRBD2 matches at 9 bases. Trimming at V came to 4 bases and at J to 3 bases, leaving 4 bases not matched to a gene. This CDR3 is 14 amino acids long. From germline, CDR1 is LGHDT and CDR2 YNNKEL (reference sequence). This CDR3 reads CASSRLTSGYEQYF. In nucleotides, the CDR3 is TGTGCCAGCAGCCGCCTGACTAGCGGCTACGAGCAGTACTTC.

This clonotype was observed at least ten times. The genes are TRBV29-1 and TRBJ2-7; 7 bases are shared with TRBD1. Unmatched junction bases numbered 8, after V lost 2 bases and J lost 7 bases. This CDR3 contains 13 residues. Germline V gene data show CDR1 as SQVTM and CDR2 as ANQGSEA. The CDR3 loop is CSVEPSGQAEQYF. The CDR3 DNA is TGCAGCGTTGAACCCTCCGGACAGGCTGAGCAGTACTTC.

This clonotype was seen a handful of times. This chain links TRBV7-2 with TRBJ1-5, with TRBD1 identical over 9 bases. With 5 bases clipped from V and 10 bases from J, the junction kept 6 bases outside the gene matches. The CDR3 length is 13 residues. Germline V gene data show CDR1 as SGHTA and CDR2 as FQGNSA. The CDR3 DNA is TGTGCCAGCAGCCGGGACAGGGTTATCCCCCAGCATTTT. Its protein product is CASSRDRVIPQHF.

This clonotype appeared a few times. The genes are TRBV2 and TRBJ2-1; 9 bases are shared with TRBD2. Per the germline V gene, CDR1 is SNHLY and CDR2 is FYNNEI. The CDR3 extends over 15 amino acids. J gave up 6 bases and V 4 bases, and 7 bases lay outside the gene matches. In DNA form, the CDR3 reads TGTGCCAGCAGTGGGCAGGGACTAGCTCTCAATGAGCAGTTCTTC. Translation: CASSGQGLALNEQFF. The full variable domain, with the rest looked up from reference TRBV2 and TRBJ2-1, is EPEVTQTPSHQVTQMGQEVILRCVPISNHLYFYWYRQILGQKVEFLVSFYNNEISEKSEIFDDQFSVERPDGSNFTLKIRSTKLEDSAMYFCASSGQGLALNEQFFGPGTRLTVL.

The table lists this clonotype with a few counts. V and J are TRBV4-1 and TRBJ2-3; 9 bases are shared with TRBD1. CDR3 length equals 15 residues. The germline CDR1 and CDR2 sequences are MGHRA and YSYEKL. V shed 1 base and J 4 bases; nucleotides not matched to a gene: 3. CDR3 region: CASSQATGGADTQYF. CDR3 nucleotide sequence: TGCGCCAGCAGCCAAGCGACAGGGGGTGCAGATACGCAGTATTTT.

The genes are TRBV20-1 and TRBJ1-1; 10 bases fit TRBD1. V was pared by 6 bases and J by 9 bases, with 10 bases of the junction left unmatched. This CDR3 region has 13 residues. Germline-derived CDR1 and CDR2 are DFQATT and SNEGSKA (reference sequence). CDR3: CSATSGTGVKAFF. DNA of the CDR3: TGCAGTGCCACCTCCGGGACAGGGGTAAAAGCTTTCTTT.

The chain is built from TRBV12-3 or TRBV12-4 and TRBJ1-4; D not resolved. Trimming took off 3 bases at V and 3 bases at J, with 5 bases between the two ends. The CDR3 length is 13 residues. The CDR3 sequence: CASSFGANEKLFF. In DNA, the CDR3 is TGTGCCAGCAGTTTTGGGGCTAATGAAAAACTGTTTTTT.

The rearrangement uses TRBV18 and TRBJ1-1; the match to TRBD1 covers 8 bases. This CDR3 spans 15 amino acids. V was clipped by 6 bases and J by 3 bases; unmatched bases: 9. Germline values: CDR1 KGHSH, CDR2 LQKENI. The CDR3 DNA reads TGTGCCAGCTCTTCTAACCAGGGGGCTGACACTGAAGCTTTCTTT. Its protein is CASSSNQGADTEAFF.